The clone carrying this TCR beta chain turned up a few times. As to time point: newly diagnosed GD, antithyroid drugs for less than 3 months. The TCR library was made from RNA extracted from PBMCs. Trimming removed 5 bases from V and 4 bases from J, with 18 bases in between. Per germline, CDR1 MNHNS and CDR2 SASEGT. The CDR3 loop spans 16 amino acids. These data belong to a study of regulatory T cells in long-lasting Graves disease. Sequencing libraries for TCR beta were prepared with iRepertoire HTBI primers and Arm-PCR of CDR3 regions. Using its own MiXCR run on the multiplex PCR reads, TCRdb lists one record per CDR3 protein. Among 350,000 to 450,000 distinct CDR3 sequences listed, approximately 16% were seen once. In addition, the sample was reused for a study of T cells in Graves' hyperthyroidism and ophthalmopathy.

The V call is TRBV6-1, the J call TRBJ1-3; D ambiguous. The sample here was peripheral blood mononuclear cells (PBMCs), taken at new diagnosis, from a patient treated with antithyroid drugs. The origin of this receptor is a middle-aged man with Graves disease. The CDR3 reads CASSPGYPTKGNTIYF. CDR3 in DNA: TGTGCCAGCAGTCCGGGTTACCCGACGAAGGGAAACACCATATATTTT.